One and the same sample provided the 6 T cell receptor beta chains below, sequenced in a study of T cell responses to AZD1222 COVID-19 vaccine listed by TCRdb under 2021. The library was prepared using the immunoSEQ multiplex PCR assay. The table comes from immuneACCESS by way of TCRdb, which keeps in-frame sequences with V and J called. Part of the clones is missing from these tables; in studies checked, under half for an unresolved V gene and the rest for unknown reasons. The sample data list 150,000 to 200,000 clones, and more than 85% of these were observed just once. 3% to 3.5% of the sample rests with the top ten. Taken with the paper, the label for time point translates to: about 28 days (+/-7) after the second vaccine dose. This sample comprised peripheral blood, obtained 28 days after the second AZD1222 dose. The source of these receptors is an adult who received the AZD1222 COVID-19 vaccine.

The V gene is TRBV5-5, the J gene TRBJ2-1; 10 bases are shared with TRBD2. V lost 2 bases and J lost 6; bases outside the gene matches: 5. The CDR3 contains 15 residues. Germline assignment: CDR1 SGHKS and CDR2 YYEKEE (reference sequence). In DNA form, the CDR3 reads TGTGCCAGCAGCTTAGCTAGCGGGAGAGGCAATGAGCAGTTCTTC. Its translation is CASSLASGRGNEQFF.

The chain carries TRBV30 and TRBJ2-1; tentative D call: TRBD1 (5 bases). The CDR3 has 11 amino acids. V was shortened by 2 bases and J by 12 bases, with 11 bases between the two germline ends. CDR1 is GTSNPN, CDR2 SVGIG, per germline (reference sequence). As DNA, the CDR3 is TGTGCCTGGAGTACAGGATCACCGCAGTTCTTC. It is translated as CAWSTGSPQFF. Full variable domain (outside the CDR3, taken from reference TRBV30 and TRBJ2-1): SQTIHQWPATLVQPVGSPLSLECTVEGTSNPNLYWYRQAAGRGLQLLFYSVGIGQISSEVPQNLSASRPQDRQFILSSKKLLLSDSGFYLCAWSTGSPQFFGPGTRLTVL.

Remarks on this clone: Different DNA sequences within this sample yield the same CDR3. The rearrangement joins TRBV19 to TRBJ2-1; D might be TRBD1 (6 bases). Germline CDR1 reads LNHDA; CDR2 reads SQIVND (reference sequence). The length of the CDR3 is 13 residues. V lost 6 bases to trimming and J lost 3 bases, with 9 bases between them. Here the CDR3 DNA reads TGTGCCAGTAGGAGGGGGAACTACAATGAGCAGTTCTTC. This encodes CASRRGNYNEQFF.

V and J are TRBV5-4 and TRBJ2-7; TRBD2 agrees at 13 bases. Trimming at V came to 1 base and at J to 5 bases, leaving 3 bases not matched to a gene. This CDR3 is built from 15 residues. The germline gives CDR1 SGHNT, CDR2 YYREEE (reference sequence). The CDR3 spells CASSLTSGREDEQYF. The CDR3 nucleotides are TGTGCCAGCAGCTTGACTAGCGGGAGGGAAGACGAGCAGTACTTC.

This chain joins TRBV12-3 or TRBV12-4 and TRBJ2-1; D not resolved. This CDR3 has 12 amino acids. Trimming took off 5 bases at V and 6 bases at J, with 8 bases between the two ends. The CDR3 DNA follows: TGTGCCAGCAGTCTACTCCCCAATGAGCAGTTCTTC. Protein: CASSLLPNEQFF.

The gene calls are TRBV6-2 or TRBV6-3 and TRBJ1-2; no clear D. Per germline, CDR1 MNHEY and CDR2 SVGEGT. The CDR3 is 19 amino acids. V was clipped by 5 bases and J by 4 bases, with 29 bases between them. CDR3 sequence (DNA): TGTGCCAGCAGTACCCCCGAGTGGCTCCAACTTACTTCTGGCTATGGCTACACCTTC. Its translation: CASSTPEWLQLTSGYGYTF.